The 9 T cell receptor beta chains given below trace back to one sample, sequenced in a study of cytomegalovirus exposure and HLA in healthy donors. The PCR contained 60 Vbeta and 13 Jbeta primers. Only in-frame clones appear in the TCRdb table, and some are missing; sequencing was by immunoSEQ multiplex PCR. The sample has 200,000 or so clones. The sample was PBMCs. All receptors derive from a boy younger than 18 in good health and CMV-seronegative.

This chain uses TRBV9 with TRBJ1-2; TRBD1 aligns across 10 bases. The junction had 3 bases not matched to a gene; V was cut back by 0 bases and J by 4 bases. The germline CDR1 and CDR2 sequences are SGDLS and YYNGEE. This CDR3 is built from 15 residues. The CDR3 DNA is TGTGCCAGCAGCGTAGGTGGGACAGGGGTCTATGGCTACACCTTC. This gives the protein CASSVGGTGVYGYTF.

The chain uses TRBV7-2 and TRBJ1-1; no clear D. Deletions cut 2 bases from V and 2 bases from J, with 15 bases between. This CDR3 has 16 residues. Germline V gene lookup returns CDR1 SGHTA and CDR2 FQGNSA. The CDR3 loop reads CASSLNQPGTNTEAFF. CDR3 coding DNA: TGTGCCAGCAGCTTAAATCAGCCGGGAACCAACACTGAAGCTTTCTTT.

This chain uses TRBV29-1 with TRBJ1-2, with TRBD1 matching 7 bases. J was trimmed by 4 bases and V by 5 bases; bases with no gene match: 10. The CDR3 runs 14 residues. CDR1 is SQVTM and CDR2 is ANQGSEA in the germline V gene. The CDR3 DNA follows: TGCAGCGTTCACCTTCCGGGACAGCGCTATGGCTACACCTTC. Amino acids: CSVHLPGQRYGYTF.

The chain links TRBV7-9 to TRBJ1-6; 7 positions agree with TRBD1. CDR1 and CDR2 from the germline V gene are SEHNR and FQNEAQ (reference sequence). V was pared by 4 bases and J by 7 bases, with 7 bases of the junction left unmatched. The CDR3 extends over 15 amino acids. Here the CDR3 DNA reads TGTGCCAGCAGCTGGGACAGTCATGGCAATTCACCCCTCCACTTT. Its protein product is CASSWDSHGNSPLHF. Variable domain in full (rest from reference TRBV7-9 and TRBJ1-6): DTGVSQNPRHKITKRGQNVTFRCDPISEHNRLYWYRQTLGQGPEFLTYFQNEAQLEKSRLLSDRFSAERPKGSFSTLEIQRTEQGDSAMYLCASSWDSHGNSPLHFGNGTRLTVT.

The rearrangement links TRBV7-9 to TRBJ2-5; D perhaps matches TRBD2 (5 bases). Germline lookup yields CDR1 SEHNR and CDR2 FQNEAQ (reference sequence). Between the trimmed V and J ends, which lost 0 bases and 5 bases, there was a span of 13 bases. This CDR3 is built from 15 residues. As DNA, the CDR3 is TGTGCCAGCAGCTTAGCGCACCGGGGTTGGGAGACCCAGTACTTC. Translated: CASSLAHRGWETQYF. Drawing the rest from reference TRBV7-9 and TRBJ2-5, the complete variable domain is DTGVSQNPRHKITKRGQNVTFRCDPISEHNRLYWYRQTLGQGPEFLTYFQNEAQLEKSRLLSDRFSAERPKGSFSTLEIQRTEQGDSAMYLCASSLAHRGWETQYFGPGTRLLVL.

This chain links TRBV5-8 with TRBJ2-1; TRBD2 agrees at 10 bases. The germline V gene has CDR1 SGHTS and CDR2 YDEGEE. Germline trimming cut 5 bases from V and 0 bases from J; bases unmatched to any gene: 11. The length of the CDR3 is 18 residues. CDR3 in DNA: TGTGCCAGCAGACTCCTAGCGGGGGCTTCATACTCCTACAATGAGCAGTTCTTC. It is translated as CASRLLAGASYSYNEQFF.

V and J are TRBV27 and TRBJ2-7; TRBD1 might be the D (6 bases). CDR3 length: 13 residues. The germline V gene encodes CDR1 MNHEY and CDR2 SMNVEV (reference sequence). Deletions cut 6 bases from V and 9 bases from J, with 18 bases between. The CDR3 here is CASSQRRQDGQYF. CDR3 sequence (DNA): TGTGCCAGCAGCCAGCGACGACAGGACGGGCAGTACTTC.

With regard to this clone: Germline and junction disagree at one end, which may indicate a read error. The J gene is TRBJ1-3, the V gene TRBV5-6; D not certain. Germline V gene sequence: CDR1 SGHDT, CDR2 YYEEEE. The CDR3 spans 11 residues. In DNA form, the CDR3 reads TGTGCCAGCAGCTTGGGATTCCTTAGCGAGTTT. Residues: CASSLGFLSEF.

V usage is TRBV7-2 and J usage is TRBJ1-6; TRBD1 agrees at 11 bases. The V gene's germline CDR1 is SGHTA and CDR2 FQGNSA. The CDR3 is 15 residues long. The trim removed 5 bases at V and 14 bases at J, leaving 11 bases unmatched. Written as DNA, the CDR3 is TGTGCCAGCAGCCGCAGGACAGGGGGCTTCTTATCCCTCCACTTT. Amino acid sequence: CASSRRTGGFLSLHF.